The 13 T cell receptor beta chains reported below all come from one sample, sequenced in a study of shared clonotypes between healthy human individuals. This table comes from immunoSEQ multiplex PCR, and its TCRdb copy is limited to in-frame clones, with some not included. The sample lists roughly 2,300,000 clones, around 90% occurring once. Sequencing was done on a sample of naive CD4+ T cells from PBMCs. Subset meaning: CD45RA+ positively selected. These receptors came from a man between 18 and 29 years old in good health. Some clones in this sample may be carry-over from other donors' samples.

V and J are TRBV30 and TRBJ2-3; 8 bases agree with TRBD2. Looked up from germline, CDR1 is GTSNPN and CDR2 is SVGIG (reference sequence). After removal of 5 bases from V and 0 bases from J, the junction contained 4 bases not matched to a gene. This CDR3 has 14 amino acids. The CDR3 is CAWRASGSTDTQYF. In DNA form, the CDR3 reads TGTGCCTGGCGAGCTAGCGGGAGCACAGATACGCAGTATTTT.

With regard to this clone: The sample has other DNA sequences that encode this CDR3 too. The CDR3 DNA sequence: TGTGCCAGCAGCTTGGGGCAGGGGAGCTCCTACGAGCAGTACTTC. Residues: CASSLGQGSSYEQYF. V usage is TRBV5-5 and J usage is TRBJ2-7; D is possibly TRBD1 (6 bases). The CDR3 spans 15 residues. Trimming stripped 0 bases from V and 0 bases from J, with 10 bases between. Per germline, CDR1 SGHKS and CDR2 YYEKEE (reference sequence).

The chain links TRBV6-5 to TRBJ1-5; weak D call: TRBD1 (5 bases). Germline CDR1 reads MNHEY; CDR2 reads SVGAGI. The CDR3 spans 15 residues. The V and J ends lost 6 bases and 4 bases respectively, with 16 bases between them. CDR3 sequence reads: CASSPGGVRNQPQHF. For the CDR3, the DNA is TGTGCCAGCAGCCCCGGGGGGGTCAGGAATCAGCCCCAGCATTTT.

The rearrangement links TRBV18 to TRBJ1-4, with D possibly matching TRBD1 (6 bases). Trimming took off 10 bases at V and 5 bases at J, with 14 bases between the two ends. The V gene's germline CDR1 is KGHSH and CDR2 LQKENI. The CDR3 contains 13 residues. The CDR3 coding sequence is TGTGCCACGGTACAGGGTCCCAATGAAAAACTGTTTTTT. Its translation is CATVQGPNEKLFF.

This sequence joins TRBV7-9 and TRBJ2-7, with D possibly being TRBD1 (5 bases). Germline V gene data show CDR1 as SEHNR and CDR2 as FQNEAQ (reference sequence). V was trimmed by 10 bases and J by 2 bases, leaving 18 bases between them. The CDR3 length is 14 residues. DNA of the CDR3: TGTGCCACGCTAACAACAGGTTCCCCCTACGAGCAGTACTTC. Its protein product is CATLTTGSPYEQYF.

CDR3 loop: CASTDAVSGRGNEQFF. As DNA, the CDR3 is TGTGCCAGCACCGACGCGGTTAGCGGGAGAGGTAATGAGCAGTTCTTC. The chain recombines TRBV2 with TRBJ2-1; 9 positions agree with TRBD2. The length of the CDR3 is 16 residues. V shed 7 bases, J shed 7 bases, and the junction held 14 bases outside the gene matches. Germline CDR1 and CDR2: SNHLY and FYNNEI.

The chain uses TRBV7-9 and TRBJ1-1, with D possibly matching TRBD1 (6 bases). CDR3 length equals 14 residues. Between the trimmed V and J ends, which lost 5 bases and 5 bases, there was a span of 15 bases. In germline, CDR1 is SEHNR, CDR2 FQNEAQ (reference sequence). CDR3 coding DNA: TGTGCCAGCAGCACGGGCAGGGGAGTGACTGAAGCTTTCTTT. This encodes CASSTGRGVTEAFF.

The chain carries TRBV5-4 and TRBJ2-1; 7 bases match TRBD2. The CDR3 sequence is 15 residues long. Unmatched junction bases numbered 6, after V lost 0 bases and J lost 6 bases. Germline CDR1 reads SGHNT; CDR2 reads YYREEE (reference sequence). The CDR3, as DNA: TGTGCCAGCAGCTTGGTGGCTAGCGGTCTCAATGAGCAGTTCTTC. Encoded protein: CASSLVASGLNEQFF. The full variable domain, rest sourced from reference TRBV5-4 and TRBJ2-1, is ETGVTQSPTHLIKTRGQQVTLRCSSQSGHNTVSWYQQALGQGPQFIFQYYREEENGRGNFPPRFSGLQFPNYSSELNVNALELDDSALYLCASSLVASGLNEQFFGPGTRLTVL.

The gene calls are TRBV7-2 and TRBJ2-3; D is unclear. The V end was cut by 3 bases, the J end by 2 bases, with 9 bases between. There are 14 residues in the CDR3. Germline V lookup: CDR1 SGHTA, CDR2 FQGNSA. In nucleotides, the CDR3 is TGTGCCAGCAGCTTTCGGAGAAACACAGATACGCAGTATTTT. This codes for CASSFRRNTDTQYF.

Turning to this clone: This same CDR3 is encoded by further DNA sequences in the sample. This chain links TRBV5-4 with TRBJ2-3; no clear D gene. V gave up 0 bases and J gave up 0 bases, with 5 bases separating them. The CDR3 extends over 14 amino acids. Germline V CDR1 and CDR2: SGHNT, YYREEE (reference sequence). The CDR3 sequence: CASSLGGSTDTQYF. CDR3 DNA sequence: TGTGCCAGCAGCTTGGGTGGGAGCACAGATACGCAGTATTTT. Combining the CDR3 with reference TRBV5-4 and TRBJ2-3 gives the whole variable domain ETGVTQSPTHLIKTRGQQVTLRCSSQSGHNTVSWYQQALGQGPQFIFQYYREEENGRGNFPPRFSGLQFPNYSSELNVNALELDDSALYLCASSLGGSTDTQYFGPGTRLTVL.

This chain links TRBV7-2 with TRBJ2-6; D is possibly TRBD1 or TRBD2 (5 bases each). The CDR3 totals 19 residues. Germline CDR1 is SGHTA and CDR2 is FQGNSA. The germline V and J ends were trimmed by 1 base and 3 bases, with 19 bases remaining between them. CDR3 DNA sequence: TGTGCCAGCAGCTTAGACGCAGGGATGGGGAGTTTTGGGGCCAACGTCCTGACTTTC. Protein sequence: CASSLDAGMGSFGANVLTF.

V usage is TRBV5-5 and J usage is TRBJ2-7, with D possibly matching TRBD1 (5 bases). Between the trimmed V and J ends, which lost 0 bases and 6 bases, there was a span of 10 bases. This CDR3 comprises 13 residues. The germline gives CDR1 SGHKS, CDR2 YYEKEE (reference sequence). The CDR3: CASSLALGLEQYF. DNA for the CDR3: TGTGCCAGCAGCTTGGCCCTGGGGCTCGAGCAGTACTTC.

The chain has TRBV27 and TRBJ1-1; unclear D gene. Trimming took off 8 bases at V and 1 base at J, with 20 bases between the two ends. This CDR3 has 16 amino acids. Germline values: CDR1 MNHEY, CDR2 SMNVEV (reference sequence). CDR3: CASRELGLSQNTEAFF. The CDR3 DNA follows: TGTGCCAGCCGTGAGTTGGGTTTATCGCAGAACACTGAAGCTTTCTTT.